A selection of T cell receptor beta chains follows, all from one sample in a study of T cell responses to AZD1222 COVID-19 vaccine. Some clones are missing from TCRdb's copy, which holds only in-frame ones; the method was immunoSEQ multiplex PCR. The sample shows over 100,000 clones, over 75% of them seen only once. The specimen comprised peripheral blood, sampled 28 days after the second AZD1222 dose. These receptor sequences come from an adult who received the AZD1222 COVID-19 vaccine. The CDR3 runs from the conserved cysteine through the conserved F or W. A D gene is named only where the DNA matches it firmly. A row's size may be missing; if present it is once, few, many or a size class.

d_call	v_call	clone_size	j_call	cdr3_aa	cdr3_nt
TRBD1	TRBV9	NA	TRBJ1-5	CASSVEGAGNQPQHF	TGTGCCAGCAGCGTAGAGGGGGCAGGTAATCAGCCCCAGCATTTT
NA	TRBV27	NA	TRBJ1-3	CASSLRQPSGNTIYF	TGTGCCAGCAGTTTACGACAGCCCTCTGGAAACACCATATATTTT
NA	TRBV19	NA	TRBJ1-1	CASSRMGQWGEWDTEAFF	TGTGCCAGTAGTAGGATGGGGCAATGGGGGGAGTGGGACACTGAAGCTTTCTTT
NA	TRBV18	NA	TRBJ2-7	CASSPGGSEQYF	TGTGCCAGCTCACCAGGGGGAAGCGAGCAGTACTTC
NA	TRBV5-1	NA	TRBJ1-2	CASSLGGNGYTF	TGCGCCAGCAGCTTGGGAGGGAACGGCTACACCTTC
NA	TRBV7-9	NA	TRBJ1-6	CASSLGRQLDSPLHF	TGTGCCAGCAGTTTAGGTCGCCAGCTGGATTCACCCCTCCACTTT
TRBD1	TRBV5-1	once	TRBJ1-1	CASSLGTGGIGEAFF	TGCGCCAGCAGCTTGGGGACAGGGGGCATAGGTGAAGCTTTCTTT
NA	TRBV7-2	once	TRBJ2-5	CASSLDYNSLETQYF	TGTGCCAGCAGCTTAGATTATAACAGCTTAGAGACCCAGTACTTC
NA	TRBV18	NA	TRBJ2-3	CASSPTGPSTDTQYF	TGTGCCAGCTCACCAACGGGGCCTAGCACAGATACGCAGTATTTT
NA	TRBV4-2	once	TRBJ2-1	CASSQDPAGSTEQFF	TGTGCCAGCAGCCAAGATCCCGCGGGATCGACTGAGCAGTTCTTC
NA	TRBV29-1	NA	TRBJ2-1	CSVEDSASYNEQFF	TGCAGCGTTGAAGATAGCGCTTCCTACAATGAGCAGTTCTTC
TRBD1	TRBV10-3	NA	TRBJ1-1	CAISENPTGGGTEAFF	TGTGCCATCAGTGAGAACCCCACAGGGGGTGGCACTGAAGCTTTCTTT
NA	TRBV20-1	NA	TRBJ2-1	CSASDSNEQFF	TGCAGTGCTAGCGACAGCAATGAGCAGTTCTTC
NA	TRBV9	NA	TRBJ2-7	CASSVGTDSYEQYF	TGTGCCAGCAGCGTAGGGACAGACTCCTACGAGCAGTACTTC
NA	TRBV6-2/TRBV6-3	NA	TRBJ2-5	CASSYPGLSQYF	TGTGCCAGCAGTTACCCCGGGCTAAGCCAGTACTTC
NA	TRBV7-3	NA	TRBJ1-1	CASSLTTGATEAFF	TGTGCCAGCAGCTTAACAACCGGTGCCACTGAAGCTTTCTTT
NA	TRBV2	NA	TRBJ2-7	CASTPNYEQYF	TGTGCCAGCACCCCCAATTACGAGCAGTACTTC
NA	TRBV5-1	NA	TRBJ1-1	CASSLGTTVNTEAFF	TGCGCCAGCAGCTTGGGGACGACAGTGAACACTGAAGCTTTCTTT
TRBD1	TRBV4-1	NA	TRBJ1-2	CASSQPTGRNYGYTF	TGCGCCAGCAGCCAACCGACAGGGAGGAACTATGGCTACACCTTC
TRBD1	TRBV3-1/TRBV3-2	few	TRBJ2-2	CASSPPDRGQDPNTGELFF	TGTGCCAGCAGCCCTCCGGACAGGGGGCAAGATCCGAACACCGGGGAGCTGTTTTTT
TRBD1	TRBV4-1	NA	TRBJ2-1	CASSQDPTGWVFF	TGCGCCAGCAGCCAAGATCCGACAGGGTGGGTATTCTTC
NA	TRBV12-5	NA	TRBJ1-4	CASGFWGSEKLFF	TGTGCTAGTGGTTTTTGGGGGAGTGAAAAACTGTTTTTT
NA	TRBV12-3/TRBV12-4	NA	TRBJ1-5	CASSLRQAQPQHF	TGTGCCAGCAGTCTCCGACAGGCCCAGCCCCAGCATTTT
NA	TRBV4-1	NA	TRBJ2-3	CASSQVVGTSTDTQYF	TGCGCCAGCAGCCAAGTTGTGGGCACAAGCACAGATACGCAGTATTTT
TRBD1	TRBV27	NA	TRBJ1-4	CASSPDRVAEKLFF	TGTGCCAGCAGTCCTGACAGGGTCGCGGAAAAACTGTTTTTT
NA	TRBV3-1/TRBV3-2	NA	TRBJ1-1	CASSQDYRANTEAFF	TGTGCCAGCAGCCAAGATTACAGGGCGAACACTGAAGCTTTCTTT
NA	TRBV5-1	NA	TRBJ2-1	CASSLMDSSYNEQFF	TGCGCCAGCAGCCTGATGGACAGCTCCTACAATGAGCAGTTCTTC